A selection of T cell receptor beta chains follows, all from one sample in a study of a mutant IDH1 vaccine in newly diagnosed glioma. Antigens for these TCRs are unknown. Clones were sequenced by immunoSEQ multiplex PCR, and TCRdb holds only the in-frame ones, with some missing. The table has about 40,000 clones, around 84% seen once; the top ten hold 2.2%. The material sequenced was PBMCs, taken from a glioma patient whose treatment included an IDH1 peptide vaccine. Receptor source: a man aged 35 to 55 with glioma. The CDR3 runs from the conserved cysteine through the conserved F or W. Fields, in order: J gene, clone size, D gene, V gene, CDR3 protein, CDR3 DNA. A D gene is named only where the DNA matches it firmly. Clone size, where shown, is once, few, many, or a class for clones that have expanded.

TRBJ1-1 once NA TRBV4-3 CASSQAEWNTEAFF TGCGCCAGCAGCCAAGCCGAATGGAACACTGAAGCTTTCTTT
TRBJ2-7 NA NA TRBV6-6 CATRQETYEQYF TGTGCCACCAGACAGGAGACCTACGAGCAGTACTTC
TRBJ1-4 NA NA TRBV4-3 CASSQRYGEKLFF TGCGCCAGCAGCCAGAGGTACGGAGAAAAACTGTTTTTT
TRBJ1-2 NA NA TRBV27 CASSLSDSAYGYTF TGTGCCAGCAGTTTATCGGACAGCGCATATGGCTACACCTTC
TRBJ1-1 NA NA TRBV12-5 CASGLSGRGAFF TGTGCTAGTGGTTTGTCGGGGCGAGGGGCTTTCTTT
TRBJ2-5 NA TRBD2 TRBV19 CASTSSGSYETQYF TGTGCCAGTACCTCTAGCGGGAGTTACGAGACCCAGTACTTC
TRBJ2-5 NA NA TRBV7-9 CASSLTRTVQETQYF TGTGCCAGCAGTCTCACTCGGACAGTCCAAGAGACCCAGTACTTC
TRBJ2-7 NA NA TRBV18 CASSPEAGQGYEQYF TGTGCCAGCTCACCTGAAGCGGGACAAGGCTACGAGCAGTACTTC
TRBJ2-1 NA TRBD2 TRBV11-3 CASSQGLAGGPYNEQFF TGTGCCAGCAGCCAGGGACTAGCGGGGGGTCCCTACAATGAGCAGTTCTTC
TRBJ1-3 NA NA TRBV7-8 CASSLHAIPSGNTIYF TGTGCCAGCAGCTTACACGCTATACCCTCTGGAAACACCATATATTTT
TRBJ1-1 NA NA TRBV6-5 CASSYSFGEYGTEAFF TGTGCCAGCAGTTACTCGTTCGGGGAATACGGCACTGAAGCTTTCTTT
TRBJ1-1 NA TRBD1 TRBV5-8 CASKYRTGRGTEAFF TGTGCCAGCAAATATCGGACAGGGCGGGGCACTGAAGCTTTCTTT
TRBJ1-2 NA NA TRBV7-9 CRSGVFSYGYTF TGCAGGTCGGGGGTTTTCAGCTATGGCTACACCTTC
TRBJ1-5 NA NA TRBV6-1 CASRDGVPQHF TGTGCCAGCAGGGATGGCGTGCCCCAGCATTTT
TRBJ2-2 NA NA TRBV18 CASSPQRDFTGELFF TGTGCCAGCTCACCACAAAGAGACTTCACCGGGGAGCTGTTTTTT
TRBJ2-7 NA NA TRBV7-8 CASSFELSSYEQYF TGTGCCAGCAGCTTCGAGCTTTCCTCCTACGAGCAGTACTTC
TRBJ2-2 NA NA TRBV29-1 CSVERGSEELFF TGCAGCGTTGAAAGGGGGTCCGAGGAGCTGTTTTTT
TRBJ2-5 NA TRBD1 TRBV28 CASSPGTGVRETQYF TGTGCCAGCAGTCCAGGGACAGGGGTCCGGGAGACCCAGTACTTC
TRBJ1-5 NA TRBD1 TRBV6-6 CASARGREQPQHF TGTGCCAGCGCCAGGGGGAGGGAGCAGCCCCAGCATTTT
TRBJ2-2 NA TRBD2 TRBV7-6 CASSPGSSGTGELFF TGTGCCAGCAGCCCTGGGTCTAGCGGCACCGGGGAGCTGTTTTTT
TRBJ1-5 NA NA TRBV7-2 CASSLATRGVQPQHF TGTGCCAGCAGCTTAGCCACTCGGGGCGTTCAGCCCCAGCATTTT
TRBJ2-7 NA NA TRBV12-1 CASSFGDRVCEQYF TGTGCCAGCAGCTTTGGAGACAGGGTTTGCGAGCAGTACTTC
TRBJ2-2 NA TRBD2 TRBV4-1 CASRGGTGELFF TGCGCCAGCAGGGGGGGGACCGGGGAGCTGTTTTTT
TRBJ2-7 NA NA TRBV2 CASSGVLGGYEQYF TGTGCCAGCAGTGGAGTTTTGGGGGGCTACGAGCAGTACTTC
TRBJ1-2 NA NA TRBV14 CASSQEAGGGYGYTF TGTGCCAGCAGCCAAGAGGCCGGAGGCGGGTATGGCTACACCTTC
TRBJ1-1 NA NA TRBV6-6 CAGSNGQLEAFF TGTGCCGGTTCTAATGGACAATTGGAAGCTTTCTTT
TRBJ2-4 NA TRBD1 TRBV4-1 CASSPGQGRTKNIQYF TGCGCCAGCAGCCCGGGACAGGGGAGGACCAAAAACATTCAGTACTTC
TRBJ1-3 few NA TRBV6-5 CASTNLRATGNTIYF TGTGCCAGCACAAACCTCCGGGCTACCGGAAACACCATATATTTT
TRBJ1-4 NA TRBD1 TRBV7-8 CASSYRRGDEKLFF TGTGCCAGCAGTTACCGCAGGGGGGACGAAAAACTGTTTTTT
TRBJ2-7 NA NA TRBV7-2 CASSLDRRTPYEQYF TGTGCCAGCAGCCTCGACAGGCGCACTCCCTACGAGCAGTACTTC
TRBJ2-1 NA TRBD2 TRBV19 CASNHRTSEQFF TGTGCCAGTAATCATAGGACTAGCGAGCAGTTCTTC
TRBJ1-5 NA NA TRBV18 CASSPPGRVNQPQHF TGTGCCAGCTCACCACCGGGGCGGGTTAATCAGCCCCAGCATTTT
TRBJ2-2 NA NA TRBV9 CASNRVTGELFF TGTGCCAGCAACAGAGTCACCGGGGAGCTGTTTTTT
TRBJ2-1 NA NA TRBV7-8 CASSPSGHEQFF TGTGCCAGCAGCCCCTCGGGGCATGAGCAGTTCTTC
TRBJ2-7 once TRBD1 TRBV4-3 CASSQDWGTTGNEQYF TGCGCCAGCAGCCAAGATTGGGGGACGACAGGGAACGAGCAGTACTTC
TRBJ2-5 NA NA TRBV15 CATSRTLGRRDQYF TGTGCCACCAGCAGAACTCTGGGGCGAAGGGACCAGTACTTC
TRBJ2-7 NA NA TRBV6-5 CASSYSKGRPPHEQYF TGTGCCAGCAGTTACTCGAAGGGACGTCCTCCCCACGAGCAGTACTTC
TRBJ2-6 NA NA TRBV28 CASSRRGRGAPGANVLTF TGTGCCAGCAGCCGTCGCGGCAGGGGAGCCCCTGGGGCCAACGTCCTGACTTTC
TRBJ2-1 few NA TRBV6-5 CASKVNPGNEQFF TGTGCCAGCAAGGTTAACCCGGGCAATGAGCAGTTCTTC
TRBJ1-3 NA NA TRBV6-1 CASSEGASIAIYF TGTGCCAGCAGTGAAGGGGCTTCGATCGCCATATATTTT
TRBJ2-3 few TRBD1 TRBV10-3 CAIGSMGQSDGTDTQYF TGTGCCATCGGCTCCATGGGACAGTCAGACGGCACAGATACGCAGTATTTT
TRBJ1-2 once NA TRBV6-1 CASSETAGLRGYTF TGTGCCAGCAGTGAAACGGCTGGGCTTCGAGGCTACACCTTC
TRBJ1-2 NA NA TRBV5-1 CASSFEGMGYTF TGCGCCAGCAGCTTTGAGGGGATGGGCTACACCTTC
TRBJ2-7 NA TRBD1 TRBV4-1 CASSRMGQDSYEQYF TGCGCCAGCAGTCGAATGGGACAGGACTCCTACGAGCAGTACTTC
TRBJ1-2 NA NA TRBV29-1 CSVAEPDGYTF TGCAGCGTTGCGGAGCCGGATGGCTACACCTTC
TRBJ1-6 medium-sized TRBD1 TRBV2 CASSQGGSPLHF TGTGCCAGTAGTCAGGGGGGTTCACCCCTCCACTTT
TRBJ2-5 NA NA TRBV7-6 CASSMNVGETQYF TGTGCCAGCAGCATGAACGTCGGGGAGACCCAGTACTTC
TRBJ1-1 NA NA TRBV27 CASSPLQGNTEAFF TGTGCCAGCAGTCCACTTCAGGGGAACACTGAAGCTTTCTTT